A selection of T cell receptor beta chains follows, all from one sample in a study of T-cell reconstitution after alpha-beta-depleted transplantation in children. Via MiXCR, TCRdb re-called the PCR reads, giving one row per CDR3 protein. Altogether about 610,000 distinct CDR3 sequences are present, 10% being singletons, with the ten largest covering less than 5%. This sample comprised PBMCs from the stem cell graft donor, obtained from the stem cell graft. The origin of the receptors is a human donor who donated a stem cell graft to a child with acute myeloid leukemia. Each CDR3 is given with its conserved first and last residue. D genes are given only for firm matches. Size tells how often a clone was seen (once, few, many) or the class of an expanded clone, and some rows leave it out.

j_call d_call clone_size v_call cdr3_aa cdr3_nt
TRBJ1-2 TRBD1 many TRBV12-3/TRBV12-4 CASSSDREYGYTF TGTGCCAGCAGTTCGGACAGGGAGTATGGCTACACCTTC
TRBJ2-1 TRBD2 many TRBV20-1 CSASLAGVHEQFF TGCAGTGCCTCACTAGCGGGAGTCCATGAGCAGTTCTTC
TRBJ2-1 TRBD2 many TRBV29-1 CSVLGLAGVEGSYNEQFF TGCAGCGTTCTGGGACTAGCGGGAGTAGAGGGCTCCTACAATGAGCAGTTCTTC
TRBJ2-7 - - TRBV4-3 CASSQDNEAAYEQYF TGCGCCAGCAGCCAAGATAACGAGGCGGCCTACGAGCAGTACTTC
TRBJ2-3 TRBD2 many TRBV10-3 CAISSTSASTDTQYF TGTGCCATCAGCTCGACTAGCGCCAGCACAGATACGCAGTATTTT
TRBJ2-4 TRBD2 many TRBV12-3/TRBV12-4 CASSLAGGTKNIQYF TGTGCCAGCAGCTTAGCGGGAGGGACGAAAAACATTCAGTACTTC
TRBJ1-6 - few TRBV7-3 CASTLSGGYNSPLHF TGTGCCAGCACCCTTAGTGGCGGTTATAATTCACCCCTCCACTTT
TRBJ1-2 - few TRBV5-1 CASSLAGRSGYTF TGCGCCAGCAGCTTGGCTGGTAGAAGTGGCTACACCTTC
TRBJ1-3 - many TRBV2 CASSLAVFPGNTIYF TGTGCCAGCAGCCTTGCGGTCTTCCCTGGAAACACCATATATTTT
TRBJ2-7 - few TRBV27 CASRDRQVFPYEQYF TGTGCCAGCAGAGACCGGCAGGTCTTCCCCTACGAGCAGTACTTC
TRBJ2-7 TRBD2 few TRBV29-1 CSVLGTSNHEQYF TGCAGCGTTCTTGGGACTAGCAACCACGAGCAGTACTTC
TRBJ2-3 TRBD2 many TRBV2 CASSARLAGGTDTQYF TGTGCCAGCAGTGCTCGGCTAGCGGGAGGCACAGATACGCAGTATTTT
TRBJ1-3 - - TRBV5-1 CASSPDARSGNTIYF TGCGCCAGCAGCCCCGACGCGAGGTCTGGAAACACCATATATTTT
TRBJ2-3 - many TRBV12-3/TRBV12-4 CASSLDGVTQYF TGTGCCAGCAGTTTAGATGGCGTGACGCAGTATTTT
TRBJ1-2 - - TRBV30 CAWSTYHREANYGYTF TGTGCCTGGAGTACCTACCACAGGGAGGCTAACTATGGCTACACCTTC